This T cell receptor beta chain was identified during a study of a mutant IDH1 vaccine in newly diagnosed glioma. Study in general: Once 4-6 weeks had passed after radiotherapy alone, vaccination started, or it started with temozolomide cycles. Treated patients comprised 62.5% males and about 40% females, mean age roughly 40 years. Week 35 was assigned to visit V12, and week 47 was assigned to visit V13.

The CDR3 spans 12 residues. Trimming took 5 bases from V and 12 from J; bases not matched to a gene: 8. Per germline, CDR1 KGHSH and CDR2 LQKENI. Assay used: immunoSEQ multiplex PCR; TCRdb lists only in-frame clones, some missing. The table has approximately 50,000 clones, roughly 72% seen once. Indicated time point: week 47, end of study. Each vaccine dose was 300 ug of mutant IDH1 20-mer peptide, with topical imiquimod. New WHO grade 3 or 4 IDH1-mutant, ATRX-lost astrocytomas were present in all donors. With respect to this clone: Antigen unknown.

The clonotype was recovered from a woman between 35 and 50 years old with glioma. Some clones in this sample may be carry-over from other donors' samples. Material: PBMCs, obtained from a glioma patient whose treatment included an IDH1 peptide vaccine. The J gene is TRBJ2-7, the V gene TRBV18, with 9 positions matching TRBD1. The CDR3 DNA follows: TGTGCCAGCTCATCGGACCGGGACAGGGTGTACTTC. This sequence encodes CASSSDRDRVYF.